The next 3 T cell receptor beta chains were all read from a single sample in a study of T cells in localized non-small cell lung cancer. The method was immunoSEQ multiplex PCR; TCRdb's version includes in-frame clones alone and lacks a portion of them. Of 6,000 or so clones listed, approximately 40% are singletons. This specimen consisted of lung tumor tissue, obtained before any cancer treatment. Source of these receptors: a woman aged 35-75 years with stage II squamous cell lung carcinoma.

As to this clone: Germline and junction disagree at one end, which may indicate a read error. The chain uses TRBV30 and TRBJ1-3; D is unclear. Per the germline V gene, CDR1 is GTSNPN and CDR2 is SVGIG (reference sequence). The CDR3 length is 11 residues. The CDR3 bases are TGTGCCTGGAGCTCTGGAAATACCATATATTTT. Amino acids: CAWSSGNTIYF.

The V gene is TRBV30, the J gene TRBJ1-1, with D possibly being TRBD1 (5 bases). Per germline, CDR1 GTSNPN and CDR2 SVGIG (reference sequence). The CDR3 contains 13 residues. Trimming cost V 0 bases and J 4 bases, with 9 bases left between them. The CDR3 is CAWSVMGGTEAFF. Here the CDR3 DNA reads TGTGCCTGGAGTGTAATGGGGGGCACTGAAGCTTTCTTT.

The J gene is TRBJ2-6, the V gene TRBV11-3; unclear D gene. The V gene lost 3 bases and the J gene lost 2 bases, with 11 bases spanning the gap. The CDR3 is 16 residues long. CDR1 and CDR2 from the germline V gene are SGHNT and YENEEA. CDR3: CASSLDQGAGANVLTF. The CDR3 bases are TGTGCCAGCAGCTTGGATCAAGGAGCTGGGGCCAACGTCCTGACTTTC.